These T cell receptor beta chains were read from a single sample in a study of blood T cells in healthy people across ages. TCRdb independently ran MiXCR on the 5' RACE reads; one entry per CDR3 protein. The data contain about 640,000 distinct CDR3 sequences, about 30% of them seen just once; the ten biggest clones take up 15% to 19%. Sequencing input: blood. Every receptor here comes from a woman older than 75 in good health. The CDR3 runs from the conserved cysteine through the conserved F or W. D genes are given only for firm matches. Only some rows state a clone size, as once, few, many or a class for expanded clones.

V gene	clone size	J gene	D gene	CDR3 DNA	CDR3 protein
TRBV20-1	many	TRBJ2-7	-	TGCAGTGCTAGTCCCCAGGGGCGATTTAACTCCTACGAGCAGTACTTC	CSASPQGRFNSYEQYF
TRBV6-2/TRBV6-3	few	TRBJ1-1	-	TGTGCCAGCAGTTGGACGAGGGTTGAAGCTTTCTTT	CASSWTRVEAFF
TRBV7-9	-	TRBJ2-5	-	TGTGCCGGCAGCTTATCGAGGGCGGAAGAGACCCAGTACTTC	CAGSLSRAEETQYF
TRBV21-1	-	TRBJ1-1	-	TGTGCCAGCAGCTTGACAGGGGTCATGAACACTGAAGCTTTCTTT	CASSLTGVMNTEAFF
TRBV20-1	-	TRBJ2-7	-	TGCAGTGCAGGGGGAGAGCATGTAGGGACCTACGAGCAGTACTTC	CSAGGEHVGTYEQYF
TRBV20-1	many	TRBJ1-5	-	TGCAGCGCAGAATCCACGCTTCCGAATCAGCCCCAGCATTTT	CSAESTLPNQPQHF
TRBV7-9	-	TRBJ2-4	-	TGTGCCAGCAGCTCCGACGGAGGGGCCAAAAACATTCAGTACTTC	CASSSDGGAKNIQYF
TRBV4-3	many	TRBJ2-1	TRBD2	TGCGCCAGCAGCCAAACTAGCGGGGGGGCTGATGAGCAGTTCTTC	CASSQTSGGADEQFF
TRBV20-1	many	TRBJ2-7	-	TGCAGTGCTGATGGTTATATGGGGTTCCGGGACGAGCAGTACTTC	CSADGYMGFRDEQYF
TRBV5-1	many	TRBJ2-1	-	TGCGCCAGCAGCTTGGGTGGGGGCTTCGACAATGAGCAGTTCTTC	CASSLGGGFDNEQFF
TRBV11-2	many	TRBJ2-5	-	TGTGCCAGCAGCTTAGCCACAAGGGGGTCCCGAGAGACCCAGTACTTC	CASSLATRGSRETQYF
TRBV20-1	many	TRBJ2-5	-	TGCAGTGCACCAGATCGCAGTTCGGGGATTGGGACCCAGTACTTC	CSAPDRSSGIGTQYF
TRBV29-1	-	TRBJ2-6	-	TGCAGCGTTGAAGGCAGGGCGACAGGGGCCAACGTCCTGACTTTC	CSVEGRATGANVLTF
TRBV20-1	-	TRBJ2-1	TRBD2	TGCAGTGCTGTAGCGGGGGGGCTAGAAAATGAGCAGTTCTTC	CSAVAGGLENEQFF
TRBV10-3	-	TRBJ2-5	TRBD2	TGTGCCCTCGCTAGCGGGGGGGGAGAAGAGACCCAGTACTTC	CALASGGGEETQYF
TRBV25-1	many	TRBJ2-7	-	TGTGCCAGCAGTGAATGGTTCGAAGGGACCTACGAGCAGTACTTC	CASSEWFEGTYEQYF
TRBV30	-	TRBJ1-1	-	TGTGCCTGGAGCATGAGGGGGTTTTACACTGAAGCTTTCTTT	CAWSMRGFYTEAFF